The 7 T cell receptor beta chains listed next were all sequenced from one sample in a study of T cells in women clearing cervical HPV infection. TCRdb keeps only in-frame clones here, not all; method: immunoSEQ multiplex PCR. Here the sample table reports approximately 38,000 clones. The sample was blood buffy coat. These receptors were taken from a woman aged 18 to 75 with a cervical HPV16 infection that either progressed to CIN3+ or cleared (not recorded which).

A word on this clone: Other nucleotide sequences in the sample specify the same CDR3. CDR3 bases read: TGTGCCATCAGGGGACAGGGGGCAGTTGGTGGC. Protein sequence: CAIRGQGAVGG. From start to end, the CDR3 is CAIRGQGAVGGYTF. The chain combines TRBV10-3 with TRBJ1-2; 12 bases are a match to TRBD1. The CDR3 goes on 3 residues after the read ends, and that part is filled in from the germline J gene. CDR1 and CDR2 (germline): ENHRY, SYGVKD. The ends lost 6 bases at V and 7 bases at J; junction bases unmatched: 6. CDR3 length equals 14 residues.

Regarding this clone: Read coverage stops 3 residues before the CDR3 terminus; the germline J gene supplies the remainder. The V call is TRBV5-1, the J call TRBJ1-6, with D perhaps matching TRBD1 (6 bases). Trimming cost V 4 bases and J 7 bases, with 12 bases left between them. The CDR3 length is 14 residues. Germline CDR1 SGHRS, CDR2 YFSETQ. The covered CDR3 bases are TGCGCCAGCAGCCACGGGACAACCAATTCACCC. It translates to CASSHGTTNSP. The full-length CDR3 reads as CASSHGTTNSPLHF.

A word on this clone: Read data end 3 residues before the CDR3 end; the end is taken from the germline J gene. This sample also contains other DNA sequences that code for the same CDR3. V and J are TRBV6-4 and TRBJ2-3; a weak D match, TRBD1 (5 bases). Germline lookup yields CDR1 MRHNA and CDR2 SNTAGT. Between the trimmed V and J ends, which lost 8 bases and 2 bases, there was a span of 11 bases. The CDR3 has 13 residues. CDR3 DNA, as far as it was read: TGTGCCAGCGGGGCAGGACACACAGATACG. Its translation: CASGAGHTDT. In full, the CDR3 reads CASGAGHTDTQYF.

Details on this clone: Read data end 3 residues before the CDR3 end; the end is taken from the germline J gene. The chain recombines TRBV20-1 with TRBJ2-5; D perhaps matches TRBD2 (7 bases). This CDR3 is 16 amino acids long. Trimming took 1 base from V and 3 from J, leaving 18 bases between them. Looked up from germline, CDR1 is DFQATT and CDR2 is SNEGSKA (reference sequence). CDR3 region: CSARGTGRGIKETQYF. The DNA read from the CDR3 is TGCAGTGCTAGAGGCACAGGGCGGGGGATAAAAGAGACC.

Concerning this clone: Read coverage stops 3 residues before the CDR3 terminus; the germline J gene supplies the remainder. The genes are TRBV19 and TRBJ1-2; D unclear. The CDR3 covers 18 residues. Trimming pared 6 bases from V and 2 bases from J, leaving 25 bases between. Germline V gene sequence: CDR1 LNHDA, CDR2 SQIVND (reference sequence). CDR3 DNA, as far as it was read: TGTGCCAGTAGCGTTTTTCCCGCACTAGTGTCCCCCAACTATGGC. It codes for CASSVFPALVSPNYG. The entire CDR3 protein is CASSVFPALVSPNYGYTF. Complete variable domain (other parts from reference TRBV19 and TRBJ1-2): DGGITQSPKYLFRKEGQNVTLSCEQNLNHDAMYWYRQDPGQGLRLIYYSQIVNDFQKGDIAEGYSVSREKKESFPLTVTSAQKNPTAFYLCASSVFPALVSPNYGYTFGSGTRLTVV.

Points on this clone: The sequenced fragment ends 3 residues before the CDR3 boundary, so the rest is inferred from the germline J gene. The gene calls are TRBV23-1 and TRBJ1-6; D is ambiguous. TRBV23-1 is known as an ORF, though its function is uncertain. The CDR3 runs 15 residues. Trimming shortened V by 6 bases and J by 0 bases, and 9 bases separated the two germline ends. CDR3 sequence reads: CASRGRISYNSPLHF. The DNA read from the CDR3 is TGCGCCAGCAGAGGCAGAATCTCCTATAATTCACCC.

Note on this clone: A read error may produce the germline difference seen at one junction end. The CDR3 end lies 3 residues beyond the end of the read and is filled in from the germline J gene. The same CDR3 is also encoded by other DNA sequences in this sample. V gene TRBV18 combines with J gene TRBJ1-3, with 8 positions matching TRBD1. This CDR3 is built from 18 residues. Germline V lookup: CDR1 KGHSH, CDR2 LQKENI. CDR3 DNA, as far as it was read: TGTGCCAGCTCACCACCATTGGACAGGGTTATTCGTGGAAACACA. This sequence encodes CASSPPLDRVIRGNT. In full, the CDR3 reads CASSPPLDRVIRGNTIYF.